This TCR beta chain was profiled in a study of T cells in localized non-small cell lung cancer. Whole-study findings and limits: Multi-region tumor sequencing was not done, so intratumor heterogeneity could not be excluded. Uninvolved neighboring lung showed the greatest T cell clonality, exceeding tumor. Out of the top 100 tumor clones, a median around 57 were seen in adjacent lung. Longer overall survival was seen with higher T cell density measured in blood.

On this clone itself: Its antigen is unknown.

Germline V gene sequence: CDR1 MDHEN, CDR2 SYDVKM. Trimming cost V 3 bases and J 1 base, with 11 bases left between them. This CDR3 contains 15 residues. Clones were read by immunoSEQ multiplex PCR, and TCRdb kept only the in-frame ones, dropping some. The profile shows 25,000 to 30,000 clones, approximately 92% of them singletons. The receptor was derived from a woman aged 40-69 years with stage III lung adenocarcinoma. The V call is TRBV28, the J call TRBJ2-3; D gene uncertain. The specimen comprised peripheral blood mononuclear cells, sampled before any cancer treatment. CDR3 sequence: CASSFFRPRTDTQYF. As DNA, the CDR3 is TGTGCCAGCAGTTTTTTCCGACCGCGCACAGATACGCAGTATTTT.